Each of the 8 T cell receptor beta chains below was sequenced from the same sample in a study of cytomegalovirus exposure and HLA in healthy donors (dated by TCRdb to the late 2010s). Libraries were prepared through the immunoSEQ multiplex PCR assay. For the multiplex PCR, a mixture combining 60 forward primers for TCR Vbeta segments and 13 reverse primers for TCR Jbeta segments was used. As stored in TCRdb, this immuneACCESS dataset retains in-frame rearrangements with V and J assigned. A fraction of the clones does not appear; measured against another copy, unresolved V genes explain less than half of the discrepancy, and the remainder lacks a known reason. The sample contains 150,000 to 200,000 clones, about 80% of them found a single time. The ten largest clones add up to less than 10% of the sample. Sequencing input: PBMCs. The receptors stem from a man between 18 and 35 years old in good health and CMV-seropositive.

The chain is built from TRBV19 and TRBJ2-1; D may be TRBD2 (5 bases). Per germline, CDR1 LNHDA and CDR2 SQIVND (reference sequence). This CDR3 contains 14 residues. V was cut by 3 bases and J by 4 bases, with 10 bases left in between. CDR3 sequence reads: CASSIADSYNEQFF. For the CDR3, the DNA is TGTGCCAGTAGTATCGCGGACTCATACAATGAGCAGTTCTTC.

The chain carries TRBV27 and TRBJ1-2; no firm D call. This CDR3 is built from 13 residues. Germline CDR1 and CDR2: MNHEY and SMNVEV (reference sequence). V was cut by 4 bases and J by 2 bases, with 8 bases left in between. The CDR3 coding sequence is TGTGCCAGCAGTTACCGAACAAACTATGGCTACACCTTC. As protein: CASSYRTNYGYTF.

The chain combines TRBV6-1 with TRBJ1-1; 10 positions agree with TRBD1. Germline V gene sequence: CDR1 MNHNS, CDR2 SASEGT. The trim removed 4 bases at V and 5 bases at J, leaving 1 base unmatched. This CDR3 contains 13 residues. The CDR3, as DNA: TGTGCCAGCAGTGGACAGGGGGCAACTGAAGCTTTCTTT. Translation gives CASSGQGATEAFF.

The CDR3 region is CASSYSRDRVYGYTF. Written as DNA, the CDR3 is TGTGCCAGCAGTTACTCGCGGGACAGGGTTTATGGCTACACCTTC. This chain uses TRBV6-5 with TRBJ1-2, with 9 positions matching TRBD1. The CDR3 is 15 amino acids. The V and J ends lost 0 bases and 5 bases, in that order; junction bases with no gene match: 4. In germline, CDR1 is MNHEY, CDR2 SVGAGI.

The J gene is TRBJ2-7, the V gene TRBV7-9, with 7 bases that match TRBD1. Germline CDR1 and CDR2: SEHNR and FQNEAQ (reference sequence). This CDR3 has 16 residues. V shed 4 bases, J shed 3 bases, and the junction held 12 bases outside the gene matches. Here the CDR3 reads CASSSRRDSTIYEQYF. CDR3 DNA: TGTGCCAGCAGCTCTCGCAGGGACAGTACAATCTACGAGCAGTACTTC.

The chain couples TRBV4-1 to TRBJ1-1; D unresolved. The CDR3 extends over 12 amino acids. Germline V gene lookup returns CDR1 MGHRA and CDR2 YSYEKL. Trimming removed 5 bases from V and 1 base from J, with 5 bases in between. CDR3 loop: CASSYRNTEAFF. As DNA, the CDR3 is TGCGCCAGCAGCTACAGGAACACTGAAGCTTTCTTT.

There are a few counts of this clone. This sequence joins TRBV7-3 and TRBJ2-3; possible D gene TRBD2, 7 bases. The ends were cut back, 5 bases at V and 7 bases at J, with 19 bases in the middle. This CDR3 is built from 15 residues. Per the germline V gene, CDR1 is SGHTA and CDR2 is FQGTGA. The CDR3, as DNA: TGTGCCAGCAGCCTAGTAGTGGGGGGGCCAAATACGCAGTATTTT. The encoded protein is CASSLVVGGPNTQYF. The entire variable domain, with the rest obtained from reference TRBV7-3 and TRBJ2-3, is as follows: GAGVSQTPSNKVTEKGKYVELRCDPISGHTALYWYRQSLGQGPEFLIYFQGTGAADDSGLPNDRFFAVRPEGSVSTLKIQRTERGDSAVYLCASSLVVGGPNTQYFGPGTRLTVL.

This sequence joins TRBV7-8 and TRBJ2-5; the match to TRBD2 covers 16 bases. V lost 7 bases to trimming and J lost 4 bases; unmatched junction nucleotides: 18. The CDR3 is 20 residues long. CDR1 SGHVS and CDR2 FQNEAQ come from the germline V gene. The DNA for the CDR3 is TGTGCCAGCAACTCCCAGGGGACTAGCGGGGGGGGCATGGATCCAGAGACCCAGTACTTC. It specifies CASNSQGTSGGGMDPETQYF.